Below are 19 T cell receptor beta chains sequenced from a single sample in a study of T cell responses to AZD1222 COVID-19 vaccine. Assay: immunoSEQ multiplex PCR; the TCRdb copy retains only in-frame clones and omits some. The sample contains some 98,000 clones, 70% to 90% of which appear only once. This specimen consisted of peripheral blood, obtained on day 0 of AZD1222 vaccination. The receptors originated from an adult in good health.

The chain couples TRBV27 to TRBJ1-4; D unresolved. Germline loops: CDR1 MNHEY, CDR2 SMNVEV (reference sequence). V was pared by 4 bases and J by 7 bases, with 16 bases between. CDR3 length equals 15 residues. CDR3 amino acids: CASSSNSYSGEKLFF. In nucleotides, the CDR3 is TGTGCCAGCAGTTCAAACAGCTATTCGGGTGAAAAACTGTTTTTT.

The chain joins TRBV28 to TRBJ2-5; D perhaps matches TRBD2 (6 bases). Germline values: CDR1 MDHEN, CDR2 SYDVKM. This CDR3 is built from 16 residues. The ends were cut back, 6 bases at V and 5 bases at J, with 22 bases in the middle. The CDR3 protein is CASRPHGTSREETQYF. The CDR3 coding sequence is TGTGCCAGCAGACCCCATGGGACTTCGAGGGAGGAGACCCAGTACTTC.

This sequence joins TRBV19 and TRBJ2-5, with TRBD2 as a possible D gene (5 bases). Germline lookup yields CDR1 LNHDA and CDR2 SQIVND (reference sequence). Trimming pared 6 bases from V and 2 bases from J, leaving 13 bases between. The CDR3 is 14 amino acids. The DNA for the CDR3 is TGTGCCAGTAGCCCAAACGGGGTACAAGAGACCCAGTACTTC. It encodes CASSPNGVQETQYF. Full variable domain (remainder filled in from reference TRBV19 and TRBJ2-5): DGGITQSPKYLFRKEGQNVTLSCEQNLNHDAMYWYRQDPGQGLRLIYYSQIVNDFQKGDIAEGYSVSREKKESFPLTVTSAQKNPTAFYLCASSPNGVQETQYFGPGTRLLVL.

This clone was detected once. V is TRBV29-1 and J is TRBJ2-4; 9 bases are a match to TRBD1. V shed 6 bases, J shed 5 bases, and the junction held 2 bases outside the gene matches. Germline V gives CDR1 SQVTM, CDR2 ANQGSEA. The CDR3 extends over 12 amino acids. In nucleotides, the CDR3 is TGCAGCGTAGGGACAGGGCAAAACATTCAGTACTTC. Amino acids: CSVGTGQNIQYF.

The chain combines TRBV7-3 with TRBJ2-2; a weak D match, TRBD2 (5 bases). Deletions cut 5 bases from V and 8 bases from J, with 15 bases between. The CDR3 is made up of 14 amino acids. Looked up from germline, CDR1 is SGHTA and CDR2 is FQGTGA. CDR3 protein: CASSKSKREGELFF. The CDR3 bases are TGTGCCAGCAGCAAATCGAAGAGGGAAGGGGAGCTGTTTTTT. The full variable domain, in which reference TRBV7-3 and TRBJ2-2 provide the parts outside the CDR3, is GAGVSQTPSNKVTEKGKYVELRCDPISGHTALYWYRQSLGQGPEFLIYFQGTGAADDSGLPNDRFFAVRPEGSVSTLKIQRTERGDSAVYLCASSKSKREGELFFGEGSRLTVL.

V usage is TRBV6-6 and J usage is TRBJ1-1; D is undetermined. CDR1 and CDR2 from the germline V gene are MNHNY and SVGAGI (reference sequence). There are 12 residues in the CDR3. V lost 7 bases, J lost 4 bases, and 10 bases lay in between. DNA of the CDR3: TGTGCCAGCAATGAGGCCCTCACTGAAGCTTTCTTT. Translating it yields CASNEALTEAFF.

This clone was seen once. This chain connects TRBV6-5 to TRBJ1-2, with 7 bases identical to TRBD1. CDR1 and CDR2 (germline): MNHEY, SVGAGI. This CDR3 comprises 14 residues. With 8 bases clipped from V and 4 bases from J, the junction kept 10 bases outside the gene matches. The CDR3 spells CASGLPGQIYGYTF. The CDR3 DNA follows: TGTGCCAGCGGACTGCCGGGACAGATCTATGGCTACACCTTC.

The table lists this clone with a few counts. This chain joins TRBV7-9 and TRBJ1-3; D gene ambiguous. CDR3 length: 12 residues. The V end lost 1 base, the J end lost 5 bases, and 3 bases lay between the germline ends. Germline CDR1 SEHNR, CDR2 FQNEAQ (reference sequence). This CDR3 is CASSLERNTIYF. The CDR3 region has the DNA TGTGCCAGCAGCTTAGAGAGAAACACCATATATTTT.

This chain connects TRBV5-1 to TRBJ2-1; TRBD2 is a possible D gene (5 bases). The germline CDR1 and CDR2 sequences are SGHRS and YFSETQ. The ends were cut back, 4 bases at V and 7 bases at J, with 9 bases in the middle. The CDR3 totals 12 residues. As DNA, the CDR3 is TGCGCCAGCAGCCCGGGCGGGAATGAGCAGTTCTTC. Encoded protein: CASSPGGNEQFF.

J is TRBJ2-5 and V is TRBV13; weak D call: TRBD2 (6 bases). The CDR3 totals 16 residues. The V gene lost 0 bases and the J gene lost 2 bases, with 13 bases spanning the gap. From germline, CDR1 is PRHDT and CDR2 FYEKMQ (reference sequence). CDR3 coding DNA: TGTGCCAGCAGCTTAGGTTGGCGGGGCGGGCAAGAGACCCAGTACTTC. Translating it yields CASSLGWRGGQETQYF.

J is TRBJ2-7 and V is TRBV11-3; no clear D gene. CDR1 SGHNT and CDR2 YENEEA come from the germline V gene. The CDR3 consists of 13 residues. The V end lost 0 bases, the J end lost 4 bases, and 7 bases lay between the germline ends. The CDR3 nucleotides are TGTGCCAGCAGCTTAGAAATGGGTTACGAGCAGTACTTC. Its translation is CASSLEMGYEQYF.

This clone was recorded a few times. This chain links TRBV7-8 with TRBJ1-2, with D tentatively TRBD1 (5 bases). Germline V CDR1 and CDR2: SGHVS, FQNEAQ. Trimming cost V 6 bases and J 11 bases, with 16 bases left between them. The CDR3 has 12 amino acids. The CDR3 reads CASRGRDLLYTF. In DNA, the CDR3 is TGTGCCAGCAGAGGAAGGGACCTTTTATACACCTTC.

A few counts support this clone. This rearrangement joins TRBV5-1 to TRBJ1-2; D not resolved. V was clipped by 0 bases and J by 5 bases, with 17 bases between them. Germline lookup yields CDR1 SGHRS and CDR2 YFSETQ. CDR3 length equals 16 residues. The CDR3 sequence is CASSLEAPRLGYGYTF. Here the CDR3 DNA reads TGCGCCAGCAGCTTGGAAGCCCCGCGGCTGGGATATGGCTACACCTTC.

The chain is built from TRBV7-2 and TRBJ2-3, with TRBD2 matching over 8 bases. Looked up from germline, CDR1 is SGHTA and CDR2 is FQGNSA. The CDR3 contains 17 residues. After removal of 5 bases from V and 2 bases from J, the junction contained 12 bases not matched to a gene. CDR3: CASSLQGGGGLTDTQYF. The CDR3 DNA follows: TGTGCCAGCAGCCTCCAGGGTGGCGGGGGGCTCACAGATACGCAGTATTTT.

J is TRBJ2-3 and V is TRBV5-1; weak D call: TRBD1 (6 bases). The CDR3 sequence is 14 residues long. V lost 4 bases and J 2 bases, leaving 11 bases between the germline ends. Per germline, CDR1 SGHRS and CDR2 YFSETQ. The CDR3 region is CASSLDSDTDTQYF. The CDR3 bases are TGCGCCAGCAGCCTGGACAGCGACACAGATACGCAGTATTTT.

The chain employs TRBV18 and TRBJ1-2; the D gene is possibly TRBD1 (5 bases). Germline V gene sequence: CDR1 KGHSH, CDR2 LQKENI. The CDR3 covers 15 residues. Trimming pared 2 bases from V and 2 bases from J, leaving 12 bases between. The CDR3: CASSPLDKGNYGYTF. In DNA form, the CDR3 reads TGTGCCAGCTCACCATTGGACAAGGGGAACTATGGCTACACCTTC.

This clone was seen a few times. The chain employs TRBV20-1 and TRBJ1-1; D gene ambiguous. The germline V gene has CDR1 DFQATT and CDR2 SNEGSKA (reference sequence). The CDR3 contains 10 residues. Trimming took off 6 bases at V and 5 bases at J, with 7 bases between the two ends. DNA of the CDR3: TGCAGTGCGCGGGCGACTGAAGCTTTCTTT. Residues: CSARATEAFF.

J is TRBJ1-5 and V is TRBV7-9, with 7 bases that match TRBD1. This CDR3 is built from 17 residues. Germline CDR1 and CDR2: SEHNR and FQNEAQ (reference sequence). V lost 5 bases and J lost 0; bases outside the gene matches: 10. The CDR3 DNA is TGTGCCAGCAGCCCGGAGACAGGGAGTAGTAGCAATCAGCCCCAGCATTTT. Its translation: CASSPETGSSSNQPQHF.

A single count supports this clone. This sequence joins TRBV25-1 and TRBJ1-1, with D possibly being TRBD1 (5 bases). Trimming took 4 bases from V and 5 from J, leaving 14 bases between them. The CDR3 length is 14 residues. The V gene's germline CDR1 is MGHDK and CDR2 SYGVNS. The CDR3 loop is CASSASGYRTEAFF. The CDR3 nucleotides read TGTGCCAGCAGTGCGTCAGGGTATCGGACTGAAGCTTTCTTT. Using reference TRBV25-1 and TRBJ1-1 for the parts outside the CDR3, the full variable domain is EADIYQTPRYLVIGTGKKITLECSQTMGHDKMYWYQQDPGMELHLIHYSYGVNSTEKGDLSSESTVSRIRTEHFPLTLESARPSHTSQYLCASSASGYRTEAFFGQGTRLTVV.